This TCR beta chain was found in a study of T cell changes during pregnancy in multiple sclerosis. TCRdb keeps only in-frame clones here, not all; method: immunoSEQ multiplex PCR. Found here are under 130,000 clones, about 89% of them singletons; the top ten hold around 3.5%. The material was peripheral blood, obtained after pregnancy. The origin of this receptor is a female donor with multiple sclerosis, enrolled in a pregnancy study.

The CDR3 here is CASSQGTQGAGDTQYF. In nucleotides, the CDR3 is TGCGCCAGCAGCCAAGGCACCCAGGGGGCGGGAGATACGCAGTATTTT. The V call is TRBV4-1, the J call TRBJ2-3, with 8 bases identical to TRBD1. CDR1 is MGHRA, CDR2 YSYEKL, per germline. Trimming cost V 1 base and J 5 bases; bases outside gene matches: 8. The CDR3 spans 16 residues.